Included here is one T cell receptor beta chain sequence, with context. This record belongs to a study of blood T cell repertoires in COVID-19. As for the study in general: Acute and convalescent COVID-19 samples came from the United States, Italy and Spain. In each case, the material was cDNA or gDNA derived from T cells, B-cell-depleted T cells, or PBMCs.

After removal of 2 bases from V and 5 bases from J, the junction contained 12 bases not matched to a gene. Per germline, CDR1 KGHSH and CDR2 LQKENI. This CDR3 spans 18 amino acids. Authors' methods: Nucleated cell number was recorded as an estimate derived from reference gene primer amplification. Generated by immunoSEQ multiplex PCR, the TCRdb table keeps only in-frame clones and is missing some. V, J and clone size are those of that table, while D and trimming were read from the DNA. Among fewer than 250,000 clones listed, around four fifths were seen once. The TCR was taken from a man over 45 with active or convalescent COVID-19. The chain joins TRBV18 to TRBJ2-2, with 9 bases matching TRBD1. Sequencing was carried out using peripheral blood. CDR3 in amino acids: CASSPSETGGAFTGELFF. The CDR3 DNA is TGTGCCAGCTCACCATCGGAAACAGGGGGCGCATTTACCGGGGAGCTGTTTTTT.